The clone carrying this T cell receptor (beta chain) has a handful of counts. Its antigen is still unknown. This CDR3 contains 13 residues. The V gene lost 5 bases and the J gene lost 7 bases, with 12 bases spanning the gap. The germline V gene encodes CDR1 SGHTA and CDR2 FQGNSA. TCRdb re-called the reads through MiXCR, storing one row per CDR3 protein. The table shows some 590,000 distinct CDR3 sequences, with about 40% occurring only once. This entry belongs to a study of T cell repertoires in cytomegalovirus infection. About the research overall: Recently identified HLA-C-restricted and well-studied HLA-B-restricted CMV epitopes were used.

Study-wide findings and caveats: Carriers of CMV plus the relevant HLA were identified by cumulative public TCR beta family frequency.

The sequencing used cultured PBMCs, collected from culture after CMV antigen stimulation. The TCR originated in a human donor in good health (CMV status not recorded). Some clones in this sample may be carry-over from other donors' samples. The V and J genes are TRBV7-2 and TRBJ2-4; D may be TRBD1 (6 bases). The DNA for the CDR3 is TGTGCCAGCAGCCACAGGGCCGGCAACATTCAGTACTTC. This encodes CASSHRAGNIQYF.